This T cell receptor (beta chain) was obtained from a study of T cells after yellow fever vaccination. Points from the study as a whole: Most clones from primary vaccination resurfaced after the booster (under 97% CD4, more than 75% CD8).

Synthesis of TCR cDNA relied on 5'RACE template switching, which attached a universal primer site and UMIs. TCRdb fed the 5' RACE reads into MiXCR, producing one record per CDR3 protein. The data contain roughly 350,000 distinct CDR3 sequences, 4.1% of them singletons. From germline, CDR1 is SGHVS and CDR2 FNYEAQ. Between the trimmed V and J ends, which lost 0 bases and 5 bases, there was a span of 16 bases. This CDR3 spans 16 amino acids. This clonotype was seen more than once but under ten times. Its target is unknown. Sequencing used PBMCs, obtained 5 days after the yellow fever booster vaccination. The receptor comes from a man between 18 and 29 years old who received the YFV17D yellow fever vaccine. The V call is TRBV7-6, the J call TRBJ2-5; possibly TRBD1 for D (6 bases). CDR3 residues: CASSLAGTRFQETQYF. CDR3 DNA: TGTGCCAGCAGCTTAGCTGGGACAAGGTTCCAGGAGACCCAGTACTTC. The full variable domain, its missing parts supplied by reference TRBV7-6 and TRBJ2-5, is GAGVSQSPRYKVTKRGQDVALRCDPISGHVSLYWYRQALGQGPEFLTYFNYEAQQDKSGLPNDRFSAERPEGSISTLTIQRTEQRDSAMYRCASSLAGTRFQETQYFGPGTRLLVL.